This T cell receptor beta chain was recovered during a study of beta chain features in type 1 diabetes. Study outcomes and limitations: Naive, central memory and Treg TCRB repertoires appeared more alike in patients than in healthy donors. Among patients with Type 1 diabetes, TCRB CDR3s were moderately but significantly shorter in every one of the four CD4+ subsets.

This clone was counted between two and nine times. Its antigen remains unknown. Every single donor gave one heparinised blood draw, and these averaged roughly 100 mL. Using CD45RO/CCR7/CD25/CD127/CD95/CD27, CD4+ naive, central memory, regulatory and stem cell-like memory cells were sorted. The sequenced template was cDNA made from the entire isolated RNA. The repertoire was sequenced with immunoSEQ multiplex PCR; TCRdb's copy has only in-frame clones and lacks some. The data contain about half a million clones, about 29% of them seen just once; the ten biggest clones take up more than 0.055%. Trimming removed 4 bases from V and 4 bases from J, with 13 bases in between. This CDR3 is built from 14 residues. Germline V gene data show CDR1 as SGDLS and CDR2 as YYNGEE.

This chain joins TRBV9 and TRBJ2-3; D ambiguous. The sequenced sample was naive CD4+ T cells from blood. This clonotype was obtained from a man between 18 and 29 years old in good health. In DNA, the CDR3 is TGTGCCAGCAGCCCCGACGTACCTTCAGATACGCAGTATTTT. Translation gives CASSPDVPSDTQYF.